This entry is about one T cell receptor beta chain. The use of a sample-barcoded 5' primer and a J-beta primer mix characterized a second PCR of about 7 to 12 cycles. MiXCR, applied by TCRdb to the 5' RACE reads, yields one record per CDR3 protein. The sample comprises some 1.7 million distinct CDR3 sequences, roughly 28% of which are singletons, and 6.5% to 8.5% rests with the top ten. The sample originates from a study of blood T cells in healthy people across ages. Germline-derived CDR1 and CDR2 are SGDLS and YYNGEE. The CDR3 sequence is 15 residues long. The J segment lost 5 bases and the V segment lost 6 bases, leaving 11 bases of the junction unmatched.

This clonotype originated in a woman in her 30s in good health. This sequence joins TRBV9 and TRBJ2-3; 8 bases match TRBD1. Sequenced: blood. Here the CDR3 DNA reads TGTGCCAGCACCCTATCAGGGGGCCAGAGAGATACGCAGTATTTT. Amino acids: CASTLSGGQRDTQYF.